The clone carrying this T cell receptor (beta chain) was counted a few times. Its antigen remains unidentified. Donors were nominally healthy when sampled, though unrecorded immune exposures were likely. The source of the sample is a study of cytomegalovirus exposure and HLA in healthy donors. Whole-study results and caveats: Productive status was seen about 90% or about 30% of the time for most TCR beta V segments in an earlier analysis. Associated with HLA alleles at 0.05 false discovery rate in a later analysis were 16,951 TCR beta sequences.

This CDR3 is built from 16 residues. The V gene lost 1 base and the J gene lost 4 bases, with 13 bases spanning the gap. Germline V gene sequence: CDR1 MGHRA, CDR2 YSYEKL. 13 Jbeta primers and 60 Vbeta primers were used for the PCR. Here immunoSEQ multiplex PCR was the method, and the copy in TCRdb shows in-frame clones only, minus some. The table has roughly 120,000 clones, roughly 74% seen once. The chain combines TRBV4-1 with TRBJ1-4; no firm D call. This TCR came from a man aged 35 to 55 in good health and CMV-seronegative. The sample consisted of PBMCs. The CDR3, as DNA: TGCGCCAGCAGCCAAGGTCGCGGAATCTTTAATGAAAAACTGTTTTTT. Translating gives CASSQGRGIFNEKLFF.